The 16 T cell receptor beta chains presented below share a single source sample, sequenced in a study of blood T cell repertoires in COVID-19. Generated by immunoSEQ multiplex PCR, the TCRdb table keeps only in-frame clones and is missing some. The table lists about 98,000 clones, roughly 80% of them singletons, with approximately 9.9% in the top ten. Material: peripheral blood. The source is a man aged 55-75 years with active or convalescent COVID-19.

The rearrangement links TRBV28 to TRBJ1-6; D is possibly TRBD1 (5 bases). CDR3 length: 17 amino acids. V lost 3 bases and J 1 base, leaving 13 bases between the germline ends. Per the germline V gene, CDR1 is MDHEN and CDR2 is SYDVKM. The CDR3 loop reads CASSLAGRGSYNSPLHF. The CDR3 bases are TGTGCCAGCAGTTTGGCGGGGAGGGGATCCTATAATTCACCCCTCCACTTT. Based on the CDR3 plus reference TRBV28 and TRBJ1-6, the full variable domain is DVKVTQSSRYLVKRTGEKVFLECVQDMDHENMFWYRQDPGLGLRLIYFSYDVKMKEKGDIPEGYSVSREKKERFSLILESASTNQTSMYLCASSLAGRGSYNSPLHFGNGTRLTVT.

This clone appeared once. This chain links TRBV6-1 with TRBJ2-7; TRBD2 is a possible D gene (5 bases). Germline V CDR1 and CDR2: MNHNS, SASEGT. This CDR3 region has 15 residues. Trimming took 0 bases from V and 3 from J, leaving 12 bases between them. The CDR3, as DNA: TGTGCCAGCAGTGAAGCGGATAGCGCTTTCTACGAGCAGTACTTC. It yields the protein CASSEADSAFYEQYF.

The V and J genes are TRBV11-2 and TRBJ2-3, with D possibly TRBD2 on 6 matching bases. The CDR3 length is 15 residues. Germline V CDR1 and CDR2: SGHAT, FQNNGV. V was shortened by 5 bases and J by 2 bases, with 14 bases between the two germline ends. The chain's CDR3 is CASSRTGLLTDTQYF. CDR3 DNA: TGTGCCAGCAGCCGTACGGGACTCCTCACAGATACGCAGTATTTT.

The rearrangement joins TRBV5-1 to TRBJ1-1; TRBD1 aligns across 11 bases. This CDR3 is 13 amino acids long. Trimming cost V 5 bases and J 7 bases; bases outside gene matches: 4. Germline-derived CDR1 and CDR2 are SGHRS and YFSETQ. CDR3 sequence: CASSPGTGGEAFF. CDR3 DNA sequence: TGCGCCAGCAGTCCCGGGACAGGGGGTGAAGCTTTCTTT.

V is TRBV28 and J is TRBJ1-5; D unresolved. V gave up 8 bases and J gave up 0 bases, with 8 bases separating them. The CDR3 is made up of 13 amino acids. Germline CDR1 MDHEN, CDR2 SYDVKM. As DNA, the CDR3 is TGTGCCAGCCGCCGGGATAGCAATCAGCCCCAGCATTTT. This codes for CASRRDSNQPQHF.

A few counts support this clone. This CDR3 is CASSLRQGNEKLFF. CDR3 bases: TGTGCCAGCAGCTTAAGGCAGGGGAATGAAAAACTGTTTTTT. The chain employs TRBV7-9 and TRBJ1-4; maybe TRBD1 (6 bases). V lost 2 bases to trimming and J lost 5 bases, with 9 bases between them. The CDR3 has 14 amino acids. Germline CDR1 reads SEHNR; CDR2 reads FQNEAQ (reference sequence).

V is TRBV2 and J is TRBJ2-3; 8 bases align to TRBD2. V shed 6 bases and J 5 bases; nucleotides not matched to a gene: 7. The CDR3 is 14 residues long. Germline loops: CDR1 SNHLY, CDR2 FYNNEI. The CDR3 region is CASSSSGYQDTQYF. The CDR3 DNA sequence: TGTGCCAGCAGCTCTAGCGGGTATCAAGATACGCAGTATTTT.

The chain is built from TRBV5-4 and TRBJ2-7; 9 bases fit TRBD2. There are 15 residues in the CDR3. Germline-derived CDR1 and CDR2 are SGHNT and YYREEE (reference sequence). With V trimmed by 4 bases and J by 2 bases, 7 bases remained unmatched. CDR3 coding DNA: TGTGCCAGCAGCCCGGCGGGGGGGACCCCCTACGAGCAGTACTTC. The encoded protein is CASSPAGGTPYEQYF.

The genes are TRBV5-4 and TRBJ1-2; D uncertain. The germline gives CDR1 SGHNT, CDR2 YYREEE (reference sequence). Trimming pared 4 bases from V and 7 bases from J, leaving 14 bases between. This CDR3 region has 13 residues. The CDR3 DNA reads TGTGCCAGCAGCCGGATAAACGGCGGTGGCTACACCTTC. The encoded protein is CASSRINGGGYTF.

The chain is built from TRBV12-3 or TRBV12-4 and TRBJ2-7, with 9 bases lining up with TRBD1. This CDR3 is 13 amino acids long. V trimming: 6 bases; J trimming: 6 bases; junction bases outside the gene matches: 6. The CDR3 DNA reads TGTGCCAGCAGCGGGACAGGGCGAAGCGAGCAGTACTTC. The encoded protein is CASSGTGRSEQYF.

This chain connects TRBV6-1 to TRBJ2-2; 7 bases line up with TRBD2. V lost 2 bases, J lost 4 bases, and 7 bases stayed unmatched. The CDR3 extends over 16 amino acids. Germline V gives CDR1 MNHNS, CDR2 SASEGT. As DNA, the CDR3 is TGTGCCAGCAGTGAATTAACTAGCGTAACCACCGGGGAGCTGTTTTTT. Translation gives CASSELTSVTTGELFF.

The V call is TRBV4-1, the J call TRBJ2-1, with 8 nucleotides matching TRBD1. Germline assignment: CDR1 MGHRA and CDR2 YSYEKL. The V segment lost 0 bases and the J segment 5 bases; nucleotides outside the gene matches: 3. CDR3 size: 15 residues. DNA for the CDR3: TGCGCCAGCAGCCAAGATCAGGGGGCGGACAATGAGCAGTTCTTC. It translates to CASSQDQGADNEQFF.

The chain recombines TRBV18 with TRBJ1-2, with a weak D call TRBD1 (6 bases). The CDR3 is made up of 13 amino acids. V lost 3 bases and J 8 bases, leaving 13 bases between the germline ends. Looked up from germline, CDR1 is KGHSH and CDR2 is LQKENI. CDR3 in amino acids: CASSPDRSGGYTF. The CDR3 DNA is TGTGCCAGCTCACCCGACAGGAGCGGCGGCTACACCTTC.

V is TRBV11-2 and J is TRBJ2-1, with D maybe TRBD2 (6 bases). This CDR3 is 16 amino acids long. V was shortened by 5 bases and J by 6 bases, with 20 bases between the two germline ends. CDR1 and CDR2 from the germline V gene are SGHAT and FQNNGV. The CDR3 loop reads CASSRYGGYRINEQFF. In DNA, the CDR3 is TGTGCCAGCAGCCGTTATGGGGGGTACAGGATCAATGAGCAGTTCTTC.

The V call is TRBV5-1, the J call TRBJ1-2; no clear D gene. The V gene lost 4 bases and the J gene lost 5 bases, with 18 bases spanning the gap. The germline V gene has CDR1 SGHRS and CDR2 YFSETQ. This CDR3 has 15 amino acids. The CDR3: CASSSAPTGGYGYTF. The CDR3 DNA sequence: TGCGCCAGCAGCAGCGCCCCCACCGGAGGGTATGGCTACACCTTC.

The CDR3 DNA sequence: TGTGCCAGCTCACCACAAACAATCCAAGAGACCCAGTACTTC. As protein: CASSPQTIQETQYF. This chain connects TRBV18 to TRBJ2-5; no definite D call. V was trimmed by 1 base and J by 1 base, leaving 7 bases between them. Looked up from germline, CDR1 is KGHSH and CDR2 is LQKENI. The CDR3 runs to 14 residues. Based on the CDR3 plus reference TRBV18 and TRBJ2-5, the full variable domain is NAGVMQNPRHLVRRRGQEARLRCSPMKGHSHVYWYRQLPEEGLKFMVYLQKENIIDESGMPKERFSAEFPKEGPSILRIQQVVRGDSAAYFCASSPQTIQETQYFGPGTRLLVL.